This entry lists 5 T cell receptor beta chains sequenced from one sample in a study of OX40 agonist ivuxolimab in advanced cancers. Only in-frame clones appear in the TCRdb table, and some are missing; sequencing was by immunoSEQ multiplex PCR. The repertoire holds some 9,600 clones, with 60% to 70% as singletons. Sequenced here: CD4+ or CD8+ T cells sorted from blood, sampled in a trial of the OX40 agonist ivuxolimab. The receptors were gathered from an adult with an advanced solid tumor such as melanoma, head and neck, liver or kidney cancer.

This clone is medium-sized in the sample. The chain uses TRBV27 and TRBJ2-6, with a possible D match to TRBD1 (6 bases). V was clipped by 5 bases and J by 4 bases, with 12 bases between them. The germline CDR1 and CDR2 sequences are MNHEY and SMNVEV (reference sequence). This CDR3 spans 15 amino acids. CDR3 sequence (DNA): TGTGCCAGCAGTCCAAGGGGGTCCGGGGCCAACGTCCTGACTTTC. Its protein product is CASSPRGSGANVLTF. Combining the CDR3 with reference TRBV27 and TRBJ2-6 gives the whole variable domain EAQVTQNPRYLITVTGKKLTVTCSQNMNHEYMSWYRQDPGLGLRQIYYSMNVEVTDKGDVPEGYKVSRKEKRNFPLILESPSPNQTSLYFCASSPRGSGANVLTFGAGSRLTVL.

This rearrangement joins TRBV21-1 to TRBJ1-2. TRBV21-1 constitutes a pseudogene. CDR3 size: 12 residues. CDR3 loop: CASSPRKYGYTF. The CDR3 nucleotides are TGTGCCAGCAGCCCGAGGAAATATGGCTACACCTTC.

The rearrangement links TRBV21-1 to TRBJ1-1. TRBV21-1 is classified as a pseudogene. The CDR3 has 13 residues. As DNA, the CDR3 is TGTGCCAAGCACGGGTGGAGGGACACTGAAGCTTTCTTT. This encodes CAKHGWRDTEAFF.

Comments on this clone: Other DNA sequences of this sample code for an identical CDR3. The CDR3 reads CASNTGGHGYTF. CDR3 nucleotide sequence: TGTGCCAGTAATACCGGCGGCCATGGCTACACCTTC. The rearrangement joins TRBV19 to TRBJ1-2; D gene unclear. This CDR3 is 12 amino acids long. The germline V gene has CDR1 LNHDA and CDR2 SQIVND (reference sequence). The V end was cut by 7 bases, the J end by 6 bases, with 12 bases between.

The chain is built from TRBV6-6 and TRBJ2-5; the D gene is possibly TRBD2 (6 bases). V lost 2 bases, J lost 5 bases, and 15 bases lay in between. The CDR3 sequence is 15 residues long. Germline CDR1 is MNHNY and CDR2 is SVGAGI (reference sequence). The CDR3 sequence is CASSYRMRGVETQYF. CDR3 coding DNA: TGTGCCAGCAGTTACCGTATGCGGGGCGTCGAGACCCAGTACTTC.